The TCR beta chain under discussion was sequenced for a study of T-cell reconstitution after alpha-beta-depleted transplantation in children. Study findings and constraints: Several hundred graft clones that had expanded were reportedly the source of alpha-beta T cells about two months after transplant. T-cell counts and diversity were attributed mostly to newly produced T cells one year after transplant. Recipient T cells and thymic progenitors that survived gave rise to the high TCRbeta diversity observed at day 60 in some patients.

V dropped 0 bases and J dropped 6; count of bases not matched to a gene: 14. The CDR3 extends over 20 amino acids. Germline V gene data show CDR1 as SNHLY and CDR2 as FYNNEI. During its preparation, the TCRbeta library received unique molecular identifiers. TCRdb independently ran MiXCR on the PCR reads; one entry per CDR3 protein. The table records fewer than 700,000 distinct CDR3 sequences, roughly 13% of them present only once. This clonotype was seen a handful of times. Its antigen is still unknown. This TCR came from a male patient between 10 and 17 years old who had a stem cell transplant for acute myeloid leukemia, so the T cells may come from the graft donor. The rearrangement links TRBV2 to TRBJ2-1; 13 positions agree with TRBD2. Source: PBMCs, mostly from graft donor cells, taken 360 days after TCRalphabeta/CD19-depleted stem cell transplant. The CDR3, as DNA: TGTGCCAGCAGTGAAGCGCGGACGAATAGGACTAGCGGGAGCCCCAATGAGCAGTTCTTC. Amino acid sequence: CASSEARTNRTSGSPNEQFF.